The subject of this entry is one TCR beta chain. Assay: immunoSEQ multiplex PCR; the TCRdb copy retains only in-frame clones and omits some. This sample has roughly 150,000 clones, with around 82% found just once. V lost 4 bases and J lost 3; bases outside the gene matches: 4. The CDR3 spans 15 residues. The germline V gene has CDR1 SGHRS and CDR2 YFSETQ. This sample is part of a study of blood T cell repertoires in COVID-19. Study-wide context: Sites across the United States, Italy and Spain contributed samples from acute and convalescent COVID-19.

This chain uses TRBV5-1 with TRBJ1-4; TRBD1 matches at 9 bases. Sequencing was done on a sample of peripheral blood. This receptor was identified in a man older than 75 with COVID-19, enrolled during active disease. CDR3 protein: CASSPTGGANEKLFF. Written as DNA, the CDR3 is TGCGCCAGCAGCCCGACAGGGGGGGCTAATGAAAAACTGTTTTTT.